This T cell receptor beta chain was recorded in a study of OX40 agonist ivuxolimab in advanced cancers. Findings of the study overall: Some nonresponders also had low normalized T-cell clonal expansion.

Patients who had autoimmune disease history or got systemic immunosuppression were left out. Data came from immunoSEQ multiplex PCR; TCRdb stores just in-frame clones and leaves some out. The top ten clones hold around 8.2% of a sample with about 75,000 clones, just over 85% of them seen once. The germline gives CDR1 MNHEY, CDR2 SVGAGI. Trimming pared 4 bases from V and 2 bases from J, leaving 12 bases between. The CDR3 covers 15 residues. Turning to this clone: Its antigen is unidentified.

The TCR sequence derives from an adult with an advanced solid tumor such as melanoma, head and neck, liver or kidney cancer. The V gene is TRBV6-5, the J gene TRBJ1-5, with D possibly being TRBD1 (6 bases). The sequences come from CD4+ or CD8+ T cells sorted from blood, collected in a trial of the OX40 agonist ivuxolimab. The CDR3 here is CASSSRGGGNQPQHF. In nucleotides, the CDR3 is TGTGCCAGCAGTTCAAGAGGGGGGGGCAATCAGCCCCAGCATTTT.